These 5 T cell receptor beta chains came from one sample sequenced in a study of shared clonotypes between healthy human individuals. The data were produced by immunoSEQ multiplex PCR, yet TCRdb's version contains in-frame clones alone and is incomplete. The sample has about 79,000 clones, roughly two thirds seen once. The sequenced sample was memory CD8+ T cells sorted from blood. The subset denotes: CD45RO+ cells pooled with CCR7-negative TemRA cells. The receptors originated from a man aged 25 to 40 in good health.

This clone has just a few counts. This chain connects TRBV2 to TRBJ2-1; 11 nucleotides align to TRBD2. From germline, CDR1 is SNHLY and CDR2 FYNNEI. The ends lost 2 bases at V and 6 bases at J; junction bases unmatched: 3. This CDR3 region has 15 residues. The CDR3 sequence: CASSEKGLAANEQFF. CDR3 DNA: TGTGCCAGCAGTGAAAAGGGACTAGCGGCCAATGAGCAGTTCTTC.

The J gene is TRBJ1-2, the V gene TRBV9, with D maybe TRBD1 (6 bases). V lost 4 bases and J lost 4, with 14 bases in between. Germline V gene sequence: CDR1 SGDLS, CDR2 YYNGEE. The CDR3 has 14 amino acids. The CDR3 nucleotides are TGTGCCAGCAGCCCCATGGGGGGCCTCTATGGCTACACCTTC. This gives the protein CASSPMGGLYGYTF.

In nucleotides, the CDR3 is TGTGCCAGCAGTTTTGGGACACGGGTGACCGGGGAGCTGTTTTTT. It yields the protein CASSFGTRVTGELFF. The V and J genes are TRBV27 and TRBJ2-2; D perhaps matches TRBD1 (6 bases). The V gene's germline CDR1 is MNHEY and CDR2 SMNVEV (reference sequence). V was shortened by 3 bases and J by 5 bases, with 13 bases between the two germline ends. The CDR3 runs to 15 residues.

The chain carries TRBV7-8 and TRBJ2-1, with D perhaps matching TRBD2 (6 bases). Trimming removed 0 bases at V and 5 bases at J, with 20 bases between. CDR1 and CDR2 (germline): SGHVS, FQNEAQ. CDR3 length: 18 residues. The CDR3 reads CASSLARPHGGGDNEQFF. The CDR3, as DNA: TGTGCCAGCAGCTTAGCGCGTCCCCACGGGGGTGGAGACAATGAGCAGTTCTTC.

This chain connects TRBV28 to TRBJ2-7; D not resolved. This CDR3 is 12 amino acids long. The ends were cut back, 3 bases at V and 4 bases at J, with 7 bases in the middle. Germline loops: CDR1 MDHEN, CDR2 SYDVKM. As DNA, the CDR3 is TGTGCCAGCAGTTTTTTTCTGTACGAGCAGTACTTC. Encoded protein: CASSFFLYEQYF.